The 12 T cell receptor beta chains reported below all come from one sample, sequenced in a study of Graves' ophthalmopathy and Graves' hyperthyroidism. RNA transcripts were the template, and TCR beta CDR3 regions were amplified from them. The library came from an HTBI-primed first-round RT-PCR and a second-round multiplex PCR. TCRdb reanalysed the multiplex PCR reads using MiXCR and keeps one entry per CDR3 protein. The data hold 500,000 to 700,000 distinct CDR3 sequences, with 22% observed a single time. Sample: peripheral blood. All receptors come from a woman aged 18-30 years with stable Graves' hyperthyroidism. Some clones in this sample may be carry-over from other donors' samples.

This clonotype has ten or more counts. This chain connects TRBV6-1 to TRBJ2-5; TRBD2 matches 7 bases. The CDR3 is made up of 13 amino acids. V trimming: 6 bases; J trimming: 3 bases; junction bases outside the gene matches: 4. Germline values: CDR1 MNHNS, CDR2 SASEGT. The CDR3 spells CASRPAGKETQYF. In DNA, the CDR3 is TGTGCCAGCAGACCAGCGGGAAAAGAGACCCAGTACTTC.

This clonotype showed up many times. The chain is built from TRBV27 and TRBJ2-7; 8 bases align to TRBD1. After removal of 10 bases from V and 3 bases from J, the junction contained 14 bases not matched to a gene. This CDR3 spans 15 amino acids. Per germline, CDR1 MNHEY and CDR2 SMNVEV (reference sequence). Written as DNA, the CDR3 is TGTGCCACCACCCCCGCCCGAGACAGGGGCTACGAGCAGTACTTC. The encoded protein is CATTPARDRGYEQYF.

This clonotype was recorded many times. The CDR3 loop reads CASSDTAGTGELFF. CDR3 sequence (DNA): TGTGCCAGCAGTGACACCGCGGGCACCGGGGAGCTGTTTTTT. The chain joins TRBV25-1 to TRBJ2-2; D may be TRBD2 (5 bases). From germline, CDR1 is MGHDK and CDR2 SYGVNS. V shed 3 bases and J shed 4 bases, with 9 bases lying between them. The CDR3 spans 14 residues.

The table lists this clonotype with many counts. The gene calls are TRBV6-1 and TRBJ1-2; unclear D gene. The germline V and J ends were trimmed by 1 base and 6 bases, with 9 bases remaining between them. This CDR3 has 13 amino acids. Germline values: CDR1 MNHNS, CDR2 SASEGT. The DNA for the CDR3 is TGTGCCAGCAGTGAAGGAGGGTTGCATGGCTACACCTTC. It encodes CASSEGGLHGYTF.

This clonotype came up many times. The rearrangement joins TRBV6-2 or TRBV6-3 to TRBJ2-5; TRBD1 might be the D (6 bases). Germline assignment: CDR1 MNHEY and CDR2 SVGEGT. V lost 0 bases to trimming and J lost 3 bases, with 20 bases between them. This CDR3 is built from 18 residues. CDR3 protein: CASSYSSQGWTDEETQYF. The CDR3, as DNA: TGTGCCAGCAGTTACTCGTCCCAGGGGTGGACAGATGAAGAGACCCAGTACTTC.

V and J are TRBV20-1 and TRBJ1-1; 11 nucleotides match TRBD1. CDR1 DFQATT and CDR2 SNEGSKA come from the germline V gene (reference sequence). V lost 8 bases, J lost 5 bases, and 10 bases stayed unmatched. This CDR3 region has 14 residues. The DNA of the CDR3 is TGCAGTCCATACCCCGGGACAGGGGGAACTGAAGCTTTCTTT. It specifies CSPYPGTGGTEAFF.

This clonotype was recorded many times. The chain couples TRBV27 to TRBJ1-2; D gene unclear. V was trimmed by 6 bases and J by 4 bases, leaving 12 bases between them. CDR3 size: 13 residues. Looked up from germline, CDR1 is MNHEY and CDR2 is SMNVEV (reference sequence). In DNA form, the CDR3 reads TGTGCCAGCAGGCCAAACATGGGCTATGGCTACACCTTC. Translated: CASRPNMGYGYTF.

This clonotype appeared many times. This rearrangement joins TRBV6-2 or TRBV6-3 to TRBJ2-5; 7 nucleotides match TRBD1. The V gene's germline CDR1 is MNHEY and CDR2 SVGEGT. V trimming: 0 bases; J trimming: 3 bases; junction bases outside the gene matches: 4. The CDR3 is 15 residues long. Here the CDR3 reads CASSYSSTGEETQYF. The CDR3 DNA sequence: TGTGCCAGCAGTTACTCATCAACAGGGGAAGAGACCCAGTACTTC.

This clonotype was observed many times. The chain couples TRBV20-1 to TRBJ2-2; tentatively, D is TRBD1 (5 bases). This CDR3 has 14 amino acids. Trimming shortened V by 1 base and J by 3 bases, and 9 bases separated the two germline ends. The V gene's germline CDR1 is DFQATT and CDR2 SNEGSKA (reference sequence). Written as DNA, the CDR3 is TGCAGTGCTAGAGCGGACACCTACACCGGGGAGCTGTTTTTT. Translation gives CSARADTYTGELFF.

This clonotype was seen repeatedly, ten times or more. The V and J genes are TRBV7-8 and TRBJ2-7, with 10 bases identical to TRBD2. CDR1 and CDR2 from the germline V gene are SGHVS and FQNEAQ. The CDR3 runs 13 residues. Here the CDR3 reads CASSLRGPGLAYV. The CDR3 nucleotides read TGTGCCAGCAGCTTAAGAGGGCCGGGACTAGCGTATGTC.

This clonotype was observed at least ten times. The chain has TRBV6-2 or TRBV6-3 and TRBJ1-1; 8 nucleotides align to TRBD1. The germline CDR1 and CDR2 sequences are MNHEY and SVGEGT. V trimming: 6 bases; J trimming: 5 bases; junction bases outside the gene matches: 8. This CDR3 comprises 14 residues. In DNA form, the CDR3 reads TGTGCCAGCAGACCCCAGGGGGCCTGGACTGAAGCTTTCTTT. The encoded protein is CASRPQGAWTEAFF.

The table lists this clonotype with many counts. The chain uses TRBV5-1 and TRBJ2-7, with a possible D match to TRBD1 (6 bases). This CDR3 region has 15 residues. The germline V and J ends were trimmed by 3 bases and 2 bases, with 15 bases remaining between them. Per germline, CDR1 SGHRS and CDR2 YFSETQ. The CDR3, as DNA: TGCGCCAGCAGCTGGATAACAGGGTTTCCCTACGAGCAGTACTTC. It is translated as CASSWITGFPYEQYF.